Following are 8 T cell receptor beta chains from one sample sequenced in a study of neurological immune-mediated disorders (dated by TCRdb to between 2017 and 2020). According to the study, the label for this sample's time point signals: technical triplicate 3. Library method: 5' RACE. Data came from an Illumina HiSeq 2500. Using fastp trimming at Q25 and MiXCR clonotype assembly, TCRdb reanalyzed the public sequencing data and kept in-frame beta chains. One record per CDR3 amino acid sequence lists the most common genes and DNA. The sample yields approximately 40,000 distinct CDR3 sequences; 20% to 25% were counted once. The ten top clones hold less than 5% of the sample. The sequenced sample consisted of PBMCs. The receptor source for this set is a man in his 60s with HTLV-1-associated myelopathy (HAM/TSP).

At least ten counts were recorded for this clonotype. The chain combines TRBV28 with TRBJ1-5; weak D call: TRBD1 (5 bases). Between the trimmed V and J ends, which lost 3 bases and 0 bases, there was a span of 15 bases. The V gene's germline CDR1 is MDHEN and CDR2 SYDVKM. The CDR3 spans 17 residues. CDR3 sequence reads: CASSFLKGQHSNQPQHF. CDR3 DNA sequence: TGTGCCAGCAGTTTCCTAAAGGGGCAGCATAGCAATCAGCCCCAGCATTTT.

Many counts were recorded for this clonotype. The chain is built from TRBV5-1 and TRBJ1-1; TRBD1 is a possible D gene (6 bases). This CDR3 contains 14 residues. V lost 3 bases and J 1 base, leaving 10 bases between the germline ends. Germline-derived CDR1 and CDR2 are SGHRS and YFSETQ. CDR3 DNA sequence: TGCGCCAGCAGCTCTCGGACAGCGAACACTGAAGCTTTCTTT. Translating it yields CASSSRTANTEAFF.

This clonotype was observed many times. CDR3 region: CASSLGGLAGAAYEQYF. CDR3 bases: TGCGCCAGCAGCTTGGGGGGACTAGCGGGAGCAGCCTACGAGCAGTACTTC. The rearrangement uses TRBV5-1 and TRBJ2-7; 14 bases agree with TRBD2. In germline, CDR1 is SGHRS, CDR2 YFSETQ. V was pared by 0 bases and J by 2 bases, with 4 bases of the junction left unmatched. This CDR3 region has 17 residues.

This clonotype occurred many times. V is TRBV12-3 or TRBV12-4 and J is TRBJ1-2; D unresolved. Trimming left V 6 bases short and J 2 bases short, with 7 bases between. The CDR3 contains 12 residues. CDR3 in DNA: TGTGCCAGCAGCCATCCCAACTATGGCTACACCTTC. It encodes CASSHPNYGYTF.

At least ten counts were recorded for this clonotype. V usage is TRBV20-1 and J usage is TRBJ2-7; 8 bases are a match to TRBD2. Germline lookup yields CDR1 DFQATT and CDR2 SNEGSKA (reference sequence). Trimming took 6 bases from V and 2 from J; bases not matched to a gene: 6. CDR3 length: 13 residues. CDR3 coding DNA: TGCAGTGCAGGGTCGGGAGGGACCTACGAGCAGTACTTC. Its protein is CSAGSGGTYEQYF.

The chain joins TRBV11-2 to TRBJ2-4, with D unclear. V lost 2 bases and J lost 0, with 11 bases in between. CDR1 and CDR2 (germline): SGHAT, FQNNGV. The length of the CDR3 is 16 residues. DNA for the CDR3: TGTGCCAGCAGCTTACTCAGGAGTATAGCCAAAAACATTCAGTACTTC. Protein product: CASSLLRSIAKNIQYF.

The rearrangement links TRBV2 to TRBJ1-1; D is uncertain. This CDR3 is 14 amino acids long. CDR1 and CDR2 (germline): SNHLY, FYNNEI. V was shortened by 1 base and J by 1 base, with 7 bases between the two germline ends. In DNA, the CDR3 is TGTGCCAGCAGTGAAGGGCAGGCGAACACTGAAGCTTTCTTT. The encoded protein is CASSEGQANTEAFF.

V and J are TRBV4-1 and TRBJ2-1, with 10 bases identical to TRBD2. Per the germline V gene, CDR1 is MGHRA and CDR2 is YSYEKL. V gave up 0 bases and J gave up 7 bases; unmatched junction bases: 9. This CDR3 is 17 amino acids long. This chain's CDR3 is CASSQDEHSGRWNEQFF. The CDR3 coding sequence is TGCGCCAGCAGCCAAGATGAGCATAGCGGGAGGTGGAATGAGCAGTTCTTC.